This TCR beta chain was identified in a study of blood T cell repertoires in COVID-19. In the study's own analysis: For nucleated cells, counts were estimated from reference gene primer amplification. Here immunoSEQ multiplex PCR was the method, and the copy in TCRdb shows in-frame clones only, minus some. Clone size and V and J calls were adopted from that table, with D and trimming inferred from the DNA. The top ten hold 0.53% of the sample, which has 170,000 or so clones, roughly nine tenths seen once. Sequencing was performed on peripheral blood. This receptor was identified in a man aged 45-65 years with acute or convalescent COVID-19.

CDR3 nucleotide sequence: TGCAGCGTTCATTTGAACACTGAAGCTTTCTTT. Its protein product is CSVHLNTEAFF. The rearrangement links TRBV29-1 to TRBJ1-1; D is ambiguous. The CDR3 sequence is 11 residues long. Trimming shortened V by 5 bases and J by 0 bases, and 4 bases separated the two germline ends. CDR1 and CDR2 from the germline V gene are SQVTM and ANQGSEA.